This T cell receptor beta chain was identified in a study of T cells after posttransplantation cyclophosphamide. This clone was observed once. Trimming left V 6 bases short and J 1 base short, with 21 bases between. Germline V lookup: CDR1 LNHDA, CDR2 SQIVND (reference sequence). This CDR3 contains 17 residues. Assay used: immunoSEQ multiplex PCR; TCRdb lists only in-frame clones, some missing. The sample contains about 24,000 clones, more than 70% of which appear only once. The sequencing sample was made of PBMCs. This receptor was identified in a woman in her sixties with a blood cancer, CMV-positive, and with a related stem cell donor. V usage is TRBV19 and J usage is TRBJ1-2; TRBD1 might be the D (5 bases). The CDR3 loop is CASSQNPGRGNNYGYTF. Written as DNA, the CDR3 is TGTGCCAGTAGCCAAAACCCGGGACGCGGGAATAACTATGGCTACACCTTC.